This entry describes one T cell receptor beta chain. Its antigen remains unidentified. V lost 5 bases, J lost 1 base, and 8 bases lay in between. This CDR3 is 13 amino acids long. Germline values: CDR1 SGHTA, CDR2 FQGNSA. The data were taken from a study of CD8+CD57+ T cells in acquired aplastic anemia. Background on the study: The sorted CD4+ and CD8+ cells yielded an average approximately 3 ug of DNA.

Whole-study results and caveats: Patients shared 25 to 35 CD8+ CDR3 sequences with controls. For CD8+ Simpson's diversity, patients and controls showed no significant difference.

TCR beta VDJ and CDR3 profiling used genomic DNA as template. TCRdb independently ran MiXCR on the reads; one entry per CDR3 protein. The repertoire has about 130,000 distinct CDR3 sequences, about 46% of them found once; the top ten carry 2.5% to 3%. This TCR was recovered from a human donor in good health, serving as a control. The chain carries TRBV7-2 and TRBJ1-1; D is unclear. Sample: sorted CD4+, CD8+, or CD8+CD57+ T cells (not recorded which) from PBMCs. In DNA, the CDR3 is TGTGCCAGCAGCACTGACACGAACACTGAAGCTTTCTTT. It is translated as CASSTDTNTEAFF.